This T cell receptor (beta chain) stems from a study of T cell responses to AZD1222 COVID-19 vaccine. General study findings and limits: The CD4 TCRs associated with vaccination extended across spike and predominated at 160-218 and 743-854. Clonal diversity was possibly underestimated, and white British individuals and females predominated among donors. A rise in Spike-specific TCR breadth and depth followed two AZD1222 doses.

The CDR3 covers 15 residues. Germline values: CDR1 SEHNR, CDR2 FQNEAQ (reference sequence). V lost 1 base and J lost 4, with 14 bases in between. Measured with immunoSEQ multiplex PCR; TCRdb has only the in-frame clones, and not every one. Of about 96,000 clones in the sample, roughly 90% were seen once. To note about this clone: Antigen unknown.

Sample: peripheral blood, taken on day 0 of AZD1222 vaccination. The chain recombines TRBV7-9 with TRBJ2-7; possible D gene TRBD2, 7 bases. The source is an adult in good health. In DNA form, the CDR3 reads TGTGCCAGCAGCTTAGAGGGAGGGGGGGGGTACGAGCAGTACTTC. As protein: CASSLEGGGGYEQYF.